Below, one TCR beta chain is given with its context. The data stem from a study of long-term antiretroviral therapy in people with HIV. This CDR3 has 15 residues. Trimming removed 4 bases from V and 2 bases from J; junction bases left unmatched: 6. Germline values: CDR1 SGHRS, CDR2 YFSETQ. Survey level was the resolution at which the v3.0 immunoSEQ assay ran. Assay: immunoSEQ multiplex PCR; the TCRdb copy retains only in-frame clones and omits some. The sample lists about 20,000 clones, approximately 88% occurring once. The V call is TRBV5-1, the J call TRBJ2-1; TRBD2 aligns across 7 bases. This sequence originates from a woman aged 40 to 50 with HIV. The material sequenced was unsorted PBMCs, taken 1.2 years after starting antiretroviral therapy. The CDR3 DNA follows: TGCGCCAGCAGCCCCATACGGGAGGCCTACAATGAGCAGTTCTTC. Its translation is CASSPIREAYNEQFF.